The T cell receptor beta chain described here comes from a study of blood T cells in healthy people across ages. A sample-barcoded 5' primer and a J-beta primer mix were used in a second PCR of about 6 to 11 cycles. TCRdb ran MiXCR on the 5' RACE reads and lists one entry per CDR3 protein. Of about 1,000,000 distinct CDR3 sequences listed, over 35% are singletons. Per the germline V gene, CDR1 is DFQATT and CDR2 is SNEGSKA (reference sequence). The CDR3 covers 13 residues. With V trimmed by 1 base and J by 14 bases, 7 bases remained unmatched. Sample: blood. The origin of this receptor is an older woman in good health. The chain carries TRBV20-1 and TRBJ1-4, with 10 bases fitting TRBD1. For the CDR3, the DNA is TGCAGTGCTAGAGGGGGACAGGGGATACAGCTGTTTTTT. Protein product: CSARGGQGIQLFF.